These 9 T cell receptor beta chains came from one sample sequenced in a study of T cell repertoires in cytomegalovirus infection. TCRdb reprocessed the reads with MiXCR, giving one entry per CDR3 protein. This table has about 890,000 distinct CDR3 sequences, 30% to 40% appearing once. Their antigens are not known. The sequenced sample was cultured CD8+ T cells from PBMCs, obtained from culture after CMV antigen stimulation. These receptors were collected from a human donor in good health (CMV status not recorded). Some clones in this sample may be carry-over from other donors' samples.

J is TRBJ1-5 and V is TRBV6-2 or TRBV6-3; 7 nucleotides line up with TRBD1. CDR3 length equals 14 residues. Germline lookup yields CDR1 MNHEY and CDR2 SVGEGT. V gave up 5 bases and J gave up 8 bases; unmatched junction bases: 9. This CDR3 reads CASSPSSTGEPQHF. CDR3 nucleotides: TGTGCCAGCAGTCCCTCGTCAACAGGGGAGCCCCAGCATTTT.

This chain links TRBV7-4 with TRBJ1-3; D is ambiguous. The CDR3 loop spans 16 amino acids. The V gene's germline CDR1 is SGHVT and CDR2 SQSDAQ. The V end was cut by 0 bases, the J end by 0 bases, with 9 bases between. CDR3 DNA: TGTGCCAGCAGCTTAGCTTTGCCAACCTCTGGAAACACCATATATTTT. It specifies CASSLALPTSGNTIYF.

This rearrangement joins TRBV7-2 to TRBJ1-2; D may be TRBD1 (5 bases). This CDR3 is built from 15 residues. Germline loops: CDR1 SGHTA, CDR2 FQGNSA. The V and J ends lost 3 bases and 2 bases respectively, with 13 bases between them. For the CDR3, the DNA is TGTGCCAGCAGCTTCGGGGGGGGGATCAACTATGGCTACACCTTC. Its translation is CASSFGGGINYGYTF.

This clonotype appeared a single time. The V call is TRBV19, the J call TRBJ2-1; D uncertain. The CDR3 is 14 residues long. The germline gives CDR1 LNHDA, CDR2 SQIVND (reference sequence). Trimming left V 3 bases short and J 0 bases short, with 6 bases between. The CDR3: CASSMKSSYNEQFF. The DNA of the CDR3 is TGTGCCAGTAGTATGAAGAGCTCCTACAATGAGCAGTTCTTC.

The chain employs TRBV4-1 and TRBJ2-1, with 7 positions matching TRBD1. V lost 4 bases, J lost 5 bases, and 5 bases stayed unmatched. CDR1 is MGHRA, CDR2 YSYEKL, per germline. This CDR3 region has 14 residues. The DNA of the CDR3 is TGCGCCAGCAGCCCAATACAGGGGAACAATGAGCAGTTCTTC. Translation gives CASSPIQGNNEQFF.

Of note for this clonotype: The junction departs from the called germline gene at one end, perhaps through a read error. The V and J genes are TRBV4-1 and TRBJ2-4; the D gene is possibly TRBD2 (5 bases). This CDR3 contains 15 residues. From germline, CDR1 is MGHRA and CDR2 YSYEKL. CDR3 amino acids: CASSQSSLAKNIQHF. The CDR3 region has the DNA TGCGCCAGCAGCCAAAGTTCGCTAGCCAAAAACATTCAGCACTTC.

This clonotype has at least ten counts. The chain couples TRBV7-2 to TRBJ2-1, with D perhaps TRBD1 or TRBD2 (5 bases each). Germline loops: CDR1 SGHTA, CDR2 FQGNSA. CDR3 size: 12 residues. V was shortened by 5 bases and J by 9 bases, with 11 bases between the two germline ends. This chain's CDR3 is CASSPGHGEQFF. The CDR3 DNA follows: TGTGCCAGCAGCCCGGGGCACGGTGAGCAGTTCTTC.

In regard to this clonotype: This clone may be a read error of a much larger clone one base away. This sequence joins TRBV6-8 and TRBJ1-1; weak D call: TRBD1 (5 bases). The length of the CDR3 is 13 residues. CDR1 and CDR2 from the germline V gene are MNHGY and SAAAGT. With 2 bases removed from V and 4 bases from J, the gap between germline ends came to 8 bases. CDR3 nucleotides: TGTGCCAGCAGTTACAGGGACGGCACTGAAGCTTTCTTT. The encoded protein is CASSYRDGTEAFF.

This clonotype appeared a few times. The V gene is TRBV27, the J gene TRBJ1-4; tentatively, D is TRBD1 (6 bases). Per the germline V gene, CDR1 is MNHEY and CDR2 is SMNVEV (reference sequence). The V end was cut by 2 bases, the J end by 2 bases, with 9 bases between. The CDR3 has 15 residues. The CDR3 here is CASSLRGRTNEKLFF. The CDR3 DNA reads TGTGCCAGCAGTTTACGGGGGCGCACTAATGAAAAACTGTTTTTT.